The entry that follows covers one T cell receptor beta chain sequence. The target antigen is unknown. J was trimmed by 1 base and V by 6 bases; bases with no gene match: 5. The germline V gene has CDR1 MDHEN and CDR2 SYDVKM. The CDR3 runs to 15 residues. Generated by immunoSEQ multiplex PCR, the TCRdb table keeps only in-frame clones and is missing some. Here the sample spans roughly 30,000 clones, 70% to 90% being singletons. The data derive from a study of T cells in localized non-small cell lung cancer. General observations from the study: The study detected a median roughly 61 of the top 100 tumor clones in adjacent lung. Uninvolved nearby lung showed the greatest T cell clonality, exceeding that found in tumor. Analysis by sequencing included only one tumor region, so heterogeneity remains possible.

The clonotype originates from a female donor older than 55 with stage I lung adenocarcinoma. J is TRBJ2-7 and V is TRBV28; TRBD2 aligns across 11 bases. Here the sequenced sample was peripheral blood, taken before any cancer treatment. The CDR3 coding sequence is TGTGCCAGCAGCTTAGCGGGAGGGTTTTCCTACGAGCAGTACTTC. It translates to CASSLAGGFSYEQYF.